What follows are 21 T cell receptor beta chains derived from one specimen sequenced in a study of cytomegalovirus exposure and HLA in healthy donors. 13 Jbeta primers and 60 Vbeta primers were used for the PCR. Sequenced by immunoSEQ multiplex PCR; TCRdb stores in-frame clones only, minus some. Counted here are some 160,000 clones, more than 65% occurring once; the ten biggest clones make up 1% to 1.5%. Sequencing used PBMCs. The receptors were gathered from a man over 45 in good health and CMV-seropositive.

This sequence joins TRBV30 and TRBJ2-1, with 9 bases fitting TRBD2. V shed 2 bases, J shed 6 bases, and the junction held 8 bases outside the gene matches. This CDR3 is 15 amino acids long. Per the germline V gene, CDR1 is GTSNPN and CDR2 is SVGIG (reference sequence). CDR3 DNA sequence: TGTGCCTGGAGTTCAGGAGCGGGAGGCTGCAATGAGCAGTTCTTC. This sequence encodes CAWSSGAGGCNEQFF.

The chain joins TRBV28 to TRBJ2-7; maybe TRBD1 (6 bases). Between the trimmed V and J ends, which lost 5 bases and 3 bases, there was a span of 20 bases. Germline V gene sequence: CDR1 MDHEN, CDR2 SYDVKM. The CDR3 covers 16 residues. This chain's CDR3 is CASSLTLIRDNYEQYF. CDR3 in DNA: TGTGCCAGCAGTCTGACTCTTATCCGGGACAACTACGAGCAGTACTTC.

The V gene is TRBV28, the J gene TRBJ2-7; 8 nucleotides line up with TRBD1. Looked up from germline, CDR1 is MDHEN and CDR2 is SYDVKM. V shed 6 bases and J 3 bases; nucleotides not matched to a gene: 7. The CDR3 covers 14 residues. The CDR3 DNA reads as TGTGCCAGCAGCCCCCCAGGGGGCATCTACGAGCAGTACTTC. Encoded protein: CASSPPGGIYEQYF. Drawing the rest from reference TRBV28 and TRBJ2-7, the complete variable domain is DVKVTQSSRYLVKRTGEKVFLECVQDMDHENMFWYRQDPGLGLRLIYFSYDVKMKEKGDIPEGYSVSREKKERFSLILESASTNQTSMYLCASSPPGGIYEQYFGPGTRLTVT.

The chain links TRBV19 to TRBJ1-1; 7 positions match TRBD1. The CDR3 is 13 residues long. V lost 4 bases, J lost 4 bases, and 3 bases stayed unmatched. The germline CDR1 and CDR2 sequences are LNHDA and SQIVND (reference sequence). The DNA of the CDR3 is TGTGCCAGTAGTAAACAGGGGATCACTGAAGCTTTCTTT. Its translation is CASSKQGITEAFF.

Only a few counts were recorded for this clone. J is TRBJ2-6 and V is TRBV7-9; D remains unclear. Trimming took off 1 base at V and 1 base at J, with 8 bases between the two ends. Germline-derived CDR1 and CDR2 are SEHNR and FQNEAQ (reference sequence). The CDR3 length is 16 residues. This CDR3 reads CASSLGGLSGANVLTF. For the CDR3, the DNA is TGTGCCAGCAGCTTAGGAGGTTTATCTGGGGCCAACGTCCTGACTTTC.

The CDR3 here is CASSLELADFYEQYF. CDR3 coding DNA: TGTGCCAGCTCATTAGAACTAGCGGATTTCTACGAGCAGTACTTC. V gene TRBV28 combines with J gene TRBJ2-7, with 8 bases that match TRBD2. CDR3 length equals 15 residues. V lost 8 bases, J lost 3 bases, and 12 bases stayed unmatched. Germline V CDR1 and CDR2: MDHEN, SYDVKM.

V gene TRBV5-1 combines with J gene TRBJ2-5; possibly TRBD1 for D (5 bases). CDR3 length: 13 amino acids. The germline gives CDR1 SGHRS, CDR2 YFSETQ. V was pared by 3 bases and J by 3 bases, with 9 bases between. Written as DNA, the CDR3 is TGCGCCAGCAGCTCGACAGATAAAGAGACCCAGTACTTC. Its protein product is CASSSTDKETQYF.

The V call is TRBV6-5, the J call TRBJ2-5, with D hard to call. Trimming took off 2 bases at V and 1 base at J, with 5 bases between the two ends. Germline V gene sequence: CDR1 MNHEY, CDR2 SVGAGI. The CDR3 spans 13 residues. DNA of the CDR3: TGTGCCAGCAGTTACGGCATCCAAGAGACCCAGTACTTC. It codes for CASSYGIQETQYF.

This chain connects TRBV28 to TRBJ2-1; 9 nucleotides line up with TRBD2. The V and J ends lost 3 bases and 10 bases, in that order; junction bases with no gene match: 13. The CDR3 spans 16 residues. Per the germline V gene, CDR1 is MDHEN and CDR2 is SYDVKM. The CDR3 loop is CASSLAGRGGAREQFF. The CDR3 DNA reads TGTGCCAGCAGTTTGGCCGGGCGGGGGGGAGCACGGGAGCAGTTCTTC. The full variable domain, its missing parts supplied by reference TRBV28 and TRBJ2-1, is DVKVTQSSRYLVKRTGEKVFLECVQDMDHENMFWYRQDPGLGLRLIYFSYDVKMKEKGDIPEGYSVSREKKERFSLILESASTNQTSMYLCASSLAGRGGAREQFFGPGTRLTVL.

V is TRBV4-2 and J is TRBJ2-2; 10 nucleotides align to TRBD2. The germline V gene has CDR1 LGHNA and CDR2 YNFKEQ. The V segment lost 4 bases and the J segment 4 bases; nucleotides outside the gene matches: 6. This CDR3 has 16 residues. CDR3 sequence: CASSPRSGGGTGELFF. The CDR3 nucleotides read TGTGCCAGCAGCCCCCGAAGCGGGGGGGGCACCGGGGAGCTGTTTTTT.

The gene calls are TRBV4-2 and TRBJ2-7; D call uncertain. Trimming left V 4 bases short and J 9 bases short, with 13 bases between. Germline CDR1 reads LGHNA; CDR2 reads YNFKEQ. This CDR3 is 12 amino acids long. The CDR3 protein is CASSPPNKAQYF. The DNA of the CDR3 is TGTGCCAGCAGCCCCCCGAATAAAGCGCAGTACTTC.

The genes are TRBV7-2 and TRBJ2-5; 7 bases align to TRBD2. Germline V lookup: CDR1 SGHTA, CDR2 FQGNSA. The CDR3 loop spans 15 amino acids. J was trimmed by 7 bases and V by 5 bases; bases with no gene match: 13. The CDR3 region is CASSMGRGGGGTQYF. CDR3 nucleotides: TGTGCCAGCAGCATGGGAAGGGGAGGCGGGGGGACCCAGTACTTC.

This sequence joins TRBV11-2 and TRBJ2-2, with D tentatively TRBD1 (5 bases). The germline CDR1 and CDR2 sequences are SGHAT and FQNNGV. There are 15 residues in the CDR3. V was pared by 5 bases and J by 4 bases, with 14 bases between. The chain's CDR3 is CASSPVGVPTGELFF. The CDR3 DNA follows: TGTGCCAGCAGCCCAGTAGGGGTGCCCACCGGGGAGCTGTTTTTT.

This clone came up once. The CDR3 loop is CASSFQTGTNTEAFF. CDR3 nucleotides: TGTGCCAGCAGCTTTCAGACAGGGACGAACACTGAAGCTTTCTTT. The chain recombines TRBV7-2 with TRBJ1-1; 7 nucleotides agree with TRBD1. V was clipped by 3 bases and J by 1 base; unmatched bases: 5. Germline V gene data show CDR1 as SGHTA and CDR2 as FQGNSA. The CDR3 is 15 residues long.

The chain links TRBV6-5 to TRBJ2-3; 9 bases agree with TRBD2. After removal of 4 bases from V and 5 bases from J, the junction contained 10 bases not matched to a gene. This CDR3 is built from 16 residues. CDR1 and CDR2 (germline): MNHEY, SVGAGI. The CDR3 nucleotides are TGTGCCAGCAGTTTCCCGGGGCTAGCGGGGAAAGATACGCAGTATTTT. Its protein is CASSFPGLAGKDTQYF.

The rearrangement joins TRBV5-1 to TRBJ2-2; D is undetermined. The germline V gene has CDR1 SGHRS and CDR2 YFSETQ. The CDR3 spans 14 residues. V shed 1 base and J shed 1 base, with 5 bases lying between them. The CDR3 bases are TGCGCCAGCAGCTTGACAGTGAACACCGGGGAGCTGTTTTTT. Its translation is CASSLTVNTGELFF.

This chain connects TRBV11-1 to TRBJ2-7; no clear D. The V gene's germline CDR1 is SGHAT and CDR2 FQDESV (reference sequence). V lost 3 bases, J lost 3 bases, and 9 bases lay in between. This CDR3 region has 13 residues. The CDR3 loop reads CASSFGSVYEQYF. The CDR3 nucleotides are TGTGCCAGCAGCTTCGGCAGCGTCTACGAGCAGTACTTC. Supplemented by reference TRBV11-1 and TRBJ2-7, the full variable domain reads EAEVAQSPRYKITEKSQAVAFWCDPISGHATLYWYRQILGQGPELLVQFQDESVVDDSQLPKDRFSAERLKGVDSTLKIQPAELGDSAMYLCASSFGSVYEQYFGPGTRLTVT.

The chain carries TRBV28 and TRBJ1-5, with unresolved D. Germline CDR1 and CDR2: MDHEN and SYDVKM. This CDR3 spans 14 amino acids. Trimming cost V 1 base and J 1 base, with 5 bases left between them. For the CDR3, the DNA is TGTGCCAGCAGTTTATACAGAAGCAATCAGCCCCAGCATTTT. It codes for CASSLYRSNQPQHF.

This clone was counted once. The junction departs from the called germline gene at one end, perhaps through a read error. The chain is built from TRBV7-7 and TRBJ2-1; TRBD2 matches at 10 bases. The CDR3 length is 16 residues. Looked up from germline, CDR1 is SSHAT and CDR2 is FNYEAQ (reference sequence). CDR3 amino acids: CASSSSGLADNNEQFF. The CDR3, as DNA: TGTGCTAGCAGCTCCTCTGGACTAGCGGATAACAATGAGCAGTTCTTC. The full variable domain, with the rest looked up from reference TRBV7-7 and TRBJ2-1, is GAGVSQSPRYKVTKRGQDVTLRCDPISSHATLYWYQQALGQGPEFLTYFNYEAQPDKSGLPSDRFSAERPEGSISTLTIQRTEQRDSAMYRCASSSSGLADNNEQFFGPGTRLTVL.

This clone was seen a single time. The chain carries TRBV28 and TRBJ1-5; no clear D. Trimming shortened V by 2 bases and J by 4 bases, and 6 bases separated the two germline ends. Germline values: CDR1 MDHEN, CDR2 SYDVKM. CDR3 length: 13 residues. CDR3 DNA: TGTGCCAGCAGTTTAGTCCAAAATCAGCCCCAGCATTTT. Translated, it gives CASSLVQNQPQHF.

CDR3 nucleotides: TGTGCCAGCAGTTATGGGGGCGGGGGGGAGAGGAGAAAACTGTTTTTT. Translation: CASSYGGGGERRKLFF. The J gene is TRBJ1-4, the V gene TRBV28; possibly TRBD1 for D (6 bases). Deletions cut 4 bases from V and 10 bases from J, with 22 bases between. Per the germline V gene, CDR1 is MDHEN and CDR2 is SYDVKM. The CDR3 loop spans 16 amino acids.